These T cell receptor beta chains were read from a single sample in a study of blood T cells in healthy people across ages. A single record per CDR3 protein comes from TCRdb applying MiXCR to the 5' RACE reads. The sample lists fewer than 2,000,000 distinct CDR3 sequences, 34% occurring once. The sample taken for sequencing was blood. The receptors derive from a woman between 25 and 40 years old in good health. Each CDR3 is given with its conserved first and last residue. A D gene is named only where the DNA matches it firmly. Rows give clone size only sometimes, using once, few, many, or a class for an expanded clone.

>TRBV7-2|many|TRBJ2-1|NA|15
TGTGCCAGCAGCCCCACAGGGCGGTCCTACAATGAGCAGTTCTTC
CASSPTGRSYNEQFF
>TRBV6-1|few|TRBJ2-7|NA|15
TGTGCCAGCAGCCAAGACAGGACCTTCGGCTACGAGCAGTACTTC
CASSQDRTFGYEQYF
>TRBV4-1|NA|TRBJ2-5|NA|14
TGCGCCAGCAGCCAAGTATGGGGGGGCGAGACCCAGTACTTC
CASSQVWGGETQYF
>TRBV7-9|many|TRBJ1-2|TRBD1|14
TGTGCCAGCAGAGACGGACAGGGGTGGAGTGGCTACACCTTC
CASRDGQGWSGYTF
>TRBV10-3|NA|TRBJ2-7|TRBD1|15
TGTGCCATCAGTGGCGGACAGGAGAGCTCCTACGAGCAGTACTTC
CAISGGQESSYEQYF
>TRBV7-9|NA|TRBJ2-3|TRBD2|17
TGTGCCAGCAGCTCACCCCGACTAGCGGGAGTGAAAGATACGCAGTATTTT
CASSSPRLAGVKDTQYF
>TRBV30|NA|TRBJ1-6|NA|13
TGTGCCGCGACAATGCCTCCTAGGTCACCCCTCCACTTT
CAATMPPRSPLHF
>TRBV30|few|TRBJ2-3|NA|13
TGTGCCTGGAGTGTACTAGAGCCAGATACGCAGTATTTT
CAWSVLEPDTQYF
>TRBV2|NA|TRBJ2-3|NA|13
TGTGCCAGCAGGCAGGAAAACGTAGATACGCGGTATTTT
CASRQENVDTRYF
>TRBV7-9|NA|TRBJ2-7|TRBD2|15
TGTGCCAGCAGCCTGGGAGCGGGAGGGCCGAGTGAGCAGTACTTC
CASSLGAGGPSEQYF
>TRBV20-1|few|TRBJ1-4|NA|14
TGCAGTGCTACCCCGGGACCGACCAATGAAAAACTGTTTTTT
CSATPGPTNEKLFF
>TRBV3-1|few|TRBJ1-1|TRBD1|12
TGTGCCAGCAGGGGACAGAGCACTGAAGCTTTCTTT
CASRGQSTEAFF
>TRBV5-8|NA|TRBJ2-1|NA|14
TGTGCCAGCAGCTTCCAGAACCGGGAGAATGAGCAGTTCTTC
CASSFQNRENEQFF
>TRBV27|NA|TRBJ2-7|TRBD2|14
TGTGCCAGCAGTGGGACTAGCGGGAGAGACGAGCAGTACTTC
CASSGTSGRDEQYF
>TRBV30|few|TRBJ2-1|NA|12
TGTGCCTGGAGTGTAGGGAACAATGAGCAGTTCTTC
CAWSVGNNEQFF
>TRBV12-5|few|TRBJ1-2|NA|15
TGTGCTAGTGGTTTGGCACCCGGGAGTCCACGTGGCTACACCTTC
CASGLAPGSPRGYTF
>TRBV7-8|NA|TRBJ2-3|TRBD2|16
TGTGCCAGCAGCTTAGCTACTAGCGGGGGGGCCCATACGCAGTATTTT
CASSLATSGGAHTQYF
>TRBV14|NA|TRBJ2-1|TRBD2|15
TGTGCCAGCAGCCAATTCCGGGGGGGGTACAATGAGCAGTTCTTC
CASSQFRGGYNEQFF
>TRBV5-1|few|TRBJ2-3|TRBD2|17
TGCGCCAGCAGCCCTTCGAGTAGCGGGGGGTACACAGATACGCAGTATTTT
CASSPSSSGGYTDTQYF
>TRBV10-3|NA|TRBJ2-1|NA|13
TGTGCCACCGCGTTGGGGGCCGGGGATGAGCAGTTCTTC
CATALGAGDEQFF
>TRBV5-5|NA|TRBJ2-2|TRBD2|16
TGTGCCAGCAGCCCCAACCGGGACTACATCACCGGGGAGCTGTTTTTT
CASSPNRDYITGELFF
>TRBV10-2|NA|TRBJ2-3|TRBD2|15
TGCGCCTCAGCCCGCCCAGCGGGGGGCACAGATACGCAGTATTTT
CASARPAGGTDTQYF
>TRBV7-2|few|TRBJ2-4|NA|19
TGTGCCAGCAGCCCGCACGAGATTAGAACAGCCCTAGCCAAAAACATTCAGTACTTC
CASSPHEIRTALAKNIQYF
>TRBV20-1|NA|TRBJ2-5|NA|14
TGCAGTGCTAAAGGGACCGGAGCAGGGGAGACCCAGTACTTC
CSAKGTGAGETQYF
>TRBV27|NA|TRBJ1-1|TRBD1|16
TGTGCCAGCAGTCCGAGGGGGCGGGGGCTAAACACTGAAGCTTTCTTT
CASSPRGRGLNTEAFF
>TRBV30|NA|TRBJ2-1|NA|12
TGTGCCTGGAGTGTAGACCCCGGGGGGCAGTTCTTC
CAWSVDPGGQFF
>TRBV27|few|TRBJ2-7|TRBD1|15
TGTGCCAGCAGTTTCCGGACAGGGAAAGACTACGAGCAGTACTTC
CASSFRTGKDYEQYF
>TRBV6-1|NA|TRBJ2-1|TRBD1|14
TGTGCCAGCAGTGCCCGGGACAGGTCTTATGAGCAGTTCTTC
CASSARDRSYEQFF
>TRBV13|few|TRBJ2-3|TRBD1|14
TGTGCCAGCAGCCGGGACAGCAACACAGATACGCAGTATTTT
CASSRDSNTDTQYF